Reported below is one T cell receptor beta chain. Measured with immunoSEQ multiplex PCR; TCRdb has only the in-frame clones, and not every one. In the table there are some 60,000 clones, over 75% of which are singletons. This entry belongs to a study of OX40 agonist ivuxolimab in advanced cancers. Trimming cost V 2 bases and J 4 bases; bases outside gene matches: 5. Germline V gene lookup returns CDR1 SGHVS and CDR2 FNYEAQ. This CDR3 spans 14 amino acids. This rearrangement joins TRBV7-6 to TRBJ2-7, with 7 bases identical to TRBD2. This material consisted of CD4+ or CD8+ T cells sorted from blood, taken in a trial of the OX40 agonist ivuxolimab. This clonotype was obtained from an adult with an advanced solid tumor such as melanoma, head and neck, liver or kidney cancer. The CDR3 loop is CASSLNAGAYEQYF. Written as DNA, the CDR3 is TGTGCCAGCAGCTTAAACGCGGGAGCATACGAGCAGTACTTC.